The 30 T cell receptor beta chains reported below all come from one sample, sequenced in a study of blood T cell repertoires in COVID-19. Using immunoSEQ multiplex PCR, the repertoire was profiled, and TCRdb retains in-frame clones only, with some absent. Among 410,000 or so clones, approximately 90% were seen once, and the ten largest hold 1.5% to 1.9%. The material sequenced was peripheral blood. These receptors all stem from a woman in her forties with COVID-19, enrolled during active disease.

The chain combines TRBV27 with TRBJ2-3; 7 bases map to TRBD1. The V gene's germline CDR1 is MNHEY and CDR2 SMNVEV (reference sequence). There are 17 residues in the CDR3. V lost 3 bases to trimming and J lost 2 bases; unmatched junction nucleotides: 11. CDR3 sequence (DNA): TGTGCCAGCAGTTTCCTGCCCCTCAGGGGGAACACAGATACGCAGTATTTT. Amino acids: CASSFLPLRGNTDTQYF.

The chain uses TRBV7-2 and TRBJ2-7; tentatively, D is TRBD1 (6 bases). The CDR3 sequence is 15 residues long. The germline V gene encodes CDR1 SGHTA and CDR2 FQGNSA. V dropped 5 bases and J dropped 0 bases, with 14 bases sitting between them. In nucleotides, the CDR3 is TGTGCCAGCAGCCTTCAGGGGCTTAGCTCCTACGAGCAGTACTTC. Translation gives CASSLQGLSSYEQYF.

This clone was observed a handful of times. This rearrangement joins TRBV12-3 or TRBV12-4 to TRBJ2-7, with D possibly matching TRBD1 (7 bases). The CDR3 runs 13 residues. The V and J ends lost 3 bases and 7 bases respectively, with 13 bases between them. CDR3 residues: CASSLEGAVEQYF. The CDR3 region has the DNA TGTGCCAGCAGTTTGGAGGGGGCGGTTGAGCAGTACTTC.

The chain links TRBV7-2 to TRBJ2-7; D possibly corresponds to TRBD1 (6 bases). The CDR3 contains 19 residues. Per the germline V gene, CDR1 is SGHTA and CDR2 is FQGNSA. The germline V and J ends were trimmed by 2 bases and 0 bases, with 23 bases remaining between them. Here the CDR3 DNA reads TGTGCCAGCAGCTTATTTAGCCGGCAGGGGCGACTTGACTCCTACGAGCAGTACTTC. Amino acids: CASSLFSRQGRLDSYEQYF.

This chain uses TRBV14 with TRBJ1-3, with no clear D. Trimming left V 3 bases short and J 1 base short, with 13 bases between. The germline gives CDR1 SGHDN, CDR2 FVKESK. The CDR3 loop spans 16 amino acids. The CDR3 is CASSQSTPRSGNTIYF. CDR3 nucleotides: TGTGCCAGCAGCCAGAGTACACCGCGGTCTGGAAACACCATATATTTT. The whole variable domain, filled in from reference TRBV14 and TRBJ1-3, reads EAGVTQFPSHSVIEKGQTVTLRCDPISGHDNLYWYRRVMGKEIKFLLHFVKESKQDESGMPNNRFLAERTGGTYSTLKVQPAELEDSGVYFCASSQSTPRSGNTIYFGEGSWLTVV.

This chain links TRBV6-4 with TRBJ2-7; weak D call: TRBD1 (5 bases). V was pared by 4 bases and J by 2 bases, with 18 bases between. The CDR3 is 16 amino acids. CDR1 MRHNA and CDR2 SNTAGT come from the germline V gene. CDR3 sequence: CASSVRTPGSPYEQYF. In DNA form, the CDR3 reads TGTGCCAGCAGTGTTCGGACACCCGGTAGCCCCTACGAGCAGTACTTC.

The rearrangement joins TRBV19 to TRBJ1-1; maybe TRBD1 (6 bases). CDR1 is LNHDA and CDR2 is SQIVND in the germline V gene (reference sequence). The length of the CDR3 is 15 residues. With 4 bases removed from V and 1 base from J, the gap between germline ends came to 13 bases. DNA of the CDR3: TGTGCCAGTAGTAGCGGGGGGGCTGGGAACACTGAAGCTTTCTTT. Its protein is CASSSGGAGNTEAFF. The full variable domain, rest sourced from reference TRBV19 and TRBJ1-1, is DGGITQSPKYLFRKEGQNVTLSCEQNLNHDAMYWYRQDPGQGLRLIYYSQIVNDFQKGDIAEGYSVSREKKESFPLTVTSAQKNPTAFYLCASSSGGAGNTEAFFGQGTRLTVV.

This chain joins TRBV3-1 (or the pseudogene TRBV3-2) and TRBJ2-5; a possible D gene is TRBD2 (5 bases). The CDR3 is 13 residues long. Germline V lookup: CDR1 LGHDT, CDR2 YNNKEL (reference sequence). V dropped 0 bases and J dropped 5 bases, with 7 bases sitting between them. CDR3 in amino acids: CASSQDGGETQYF. CDR3 nucleotide sequence: TGTGCCAGCAGCCAAGATGGAGGCGAGACCCAGTACTTC.

The V gene is TRBV29-1, the J gene TRBJ1-4; 8 bases are shared with TRBD1. The J segment lost 7 bases and the V segment lost 7 bases, leaving 8 bases of the junction unmatched. The germline gives CDR1 SQVTM, CDR2 ANQGSEA. The CDR3 loop spans 13 amino acids. The chain's CDR3 is CSATTGGIEKLFF. CDR3 in DNA: TGCAGCGCAACTACAGGGGGGATTGAAAAACTGTTTTTT.

The chain carries TRBV5-1 and TRBJ2-3, with 9 bases fitting TRBD1. J was trimmed by 1 base and V by 7 bases; bases with no gene match: 7. This CDR3 has 15 amino acids. Germline-derived CDR1 and CDR2 are SGHRS and YFSETQ. The CDR3 loop reads CASSQGALGTDTQYF. The CDR3 nucleotides are TGCGCCAGCTCACAGGGGGCGCTGGGCACAGATACGCAGTATTTT.

J is TRBJ1-4 and V is TRBV9; 8 bases fit TRBD1. In germline, CDR1 is SGDLS, CDR2 YYNGEE. The J segment lost 8 bases and the V segment lost 3 bases, leaving 15 bases of the junction unmatched. CDR3 length: 17 amino acids. The CDR3: CASSAGQGAENREKLFF. CDR3 nucleotides: TGTGCCAGCAGCGCAGGCCAGGGGGCGGAAAATAGAGAAAAACTGTTTTTT.

The chain recombines TRBV6-2 or TRBV6-3 with TRBJ1-2; D gene unclear. Germline V CDR1 and CDR2: MNHEY, SVGEGT. V gave up 2 bases and J gave up 7 bases, with 14 bases separating them. This CDR3 is built from 14 residues. The CDR3 protein is CASSYEHPAVGYTF. The CDR3 DNA reads TGTGCCAGCAGTTACGAGCACCCCGCGGTTGGCTACACCTTC.

The rearrangement links TRBV29-1 to TRBJ1-2; 7 nucleotides align to TRBD1. V gave up 6 bases and J gave up 6 bases; unmatched junction bases: 13. The CDR3 spans 14 residues. Germline lookup yields CDR1 SQVTM and CDR2 ANQGSEA. The CDR3 spells CSVMVMRQGDGYTF. CDR3 DNA sequence: TGCAGCGTGATGGTCATGAGGCAGGGGGATGGCTACACCTTC.

The chain combines TRBV25-1 with TRBJ2-5; 13 nucleotides match TRBD2. The V gene end was trimmed by 2 bases and the J gene end by 0 bases; junction bases not matched to a gene: 3. The CDR3 is 17 amino acids. Germline CDR1 reads MGHDK; CDR2 reads SYGVNS. In nucleotides, the CDR3 is TGTGCCAGCAGTGAACTGGGACTAGCGGGGTACCAAGAGACCCAGTACTTC. Protein: CASSELGLAGYQETQYF. Full variable domain (missing parts from reference TRBV25-1 and TRBJ2-5): EADIYQTPRYLVIGTGKKITLECSQTMGHDKMYWYQQDPGMELHLIHYSYGVNSTEKGDLSSESTVSRIRTEHFPLTLESARPSHTSQYLCASSELGLAGYQETQYFGPGTRLLVL.

This rearrangement joins TRBV28 to TRBJ1-5, with D uncertain. The germline V gene has CDR1 MDHEN and CDR2 SYDVKM. The V and J ends lost 2 bases and 0 bases respectively, with 14 bases between them. This CDR3 comprises 17 residues. The CDR3 sequence is CASSLGRRAYSNQPQHF. The CDR3 coding sequence is TGTGCCAGCAGTTTAGGGCGGCGGGCTTATAGCAATCAGCCCCAGCATTTT.

The CDR3 nucleotides are TGCGCCAGCAGCCAAGGTGGAGCGGGAGAGACAGAGACCCAGTACTTC. Translation gives CASSQGGAGETETQYF. This rearrangement joins TRBV4-3 to TRBJ2-5; 8 bases match TRBD2. Germline CDR1 and CDR2: LGHNA and YSLEER. J lost 4 bases, V lost 1 base, and 8 bases had no gene match. There are 16 residues in the CDR3.

The rearrangement joins TRBV7-3 to TRBJ2-5, with TRBD1 matching over 7 bases. In germline, CDR1 is SGHTA, CDR2 FQGTGA. V shed 2 bases, J shed 6 bases, and the junction held 9 bases outside the gene matches. The CDR3 runs 15 residues. CDR3 region: CASSLGTGDVKTQYF. The CDR3 DNA reads as TGTGCCAGCAGCTTAGGTACAGGGGATGTGAAGACCCAGTACTTC.

This rearrangement joins TRBV27 to TRBJ1-2; 7 bases are a match to TRBD1. The CDR3 has 15 amino acids. Trimming cost V 5 bases and J 7 bases; bases outside gene matches: 13. Germline V gene data show CDR1 as MNHEY and CDR2 as SMNVEV (reference sequence). The CDR3 here is CASSIRQGSGIGYTF. CDR3 DNA sequence: TGTGCCAGCAGTATCCGACAGGGTTCGGGTATTGGCTACACCTTC.

This clone was observed a handful of times. The chain joins TRBV6-1 to TRBJ2-1; no reliable D call. Germline V lookup: CDR1 MNHNS, CDR2 SASEGT. The CDR3 length is 16 residues. V was clipped by 1 base and J by 8 bases, with 18 bases between them. CDR3 nucleotide sequence: TGTGCCAGCAGTGAAGGACCATCTAGTTTACGGGATGAGCAGTTCTTC. Protein: CASSEGPSSLRDEQFF.

This chain uses TRBV12-5 with TRBJ2-2; TRBD1 is a possible D gene (5 bases). CDR1 and CDR2 from the germline V gene are LGHNT and FRNRAP. Trimming removed 0 bases from V and 6 bases from J, with 11 bases in between. The CDR3 loop spans 15 amino acids. In nucleotides, the CDR3 is TGTGCTAGTGGTTTGGTTTTGGGGCGACCCGGGGAGCTGTTTTTT. This codes for CASGLVLGRPGELFF.

This clone was seen only once. The V gene is TRBV7-2, the J gene TRBJ1-2; D is perhaps TRBD1 (5 bases). With 0 bases removed from V and 5 bases from J, the gap between germline ends came to 16 bases. The CDR3 loop spans 16 amino acids. CDR1 and CDR2 (germline): SGHTA, FQGNSA. CDR3: CASSLARDHGGYGYTF. CDR3 nucleotide sequence: TGTGCCAGCAGCTTAGCAAGGGATCACGGGGGGTATGGCTACACCTTC.

Note on this clone: Distinct nucleotide sequences in the sample also encode this CDR3. The chain combines TRBV28 with TRBJ1-2; 7 bases are a match to TRBD1. V lost 7 bases and J lost 0; bases outside the gene matches: 2. The CDR3 is made up of 13 amino acids. Germline loops: CDR1 MDHEN, CDR2 SYDVKM. The CDR3 DNA is TGTGCCAGCACTACAGGGGCTAACTATGGCTACACCTTC. Protein product: CASTTGANYGYTF.

This chain uses TRBV24-1 with TRBJ2-7, with 7 bases aligning to TRBD1. The trim removed 11 bases at V and 3 bases at J, leaving 18 bases unmatched. Germline-derived CDR1 and CDR2 are KGHDR and SFDVKD. This CDR3 region has 16 residues. For the CDR3, the DNA is TGTGCCATCGGACAGGACGCACCCCCTGCGTTCTACGAGCAGTACTTC. It translates to CAIGQDAPPAFYEQYF.

The CDR3 bases are TGCGCCAGCAGCCCGGGACAGGGGGCGTATGAGCAGTTCTTC. This codes for CASSPGQGAYEQFF. This chain links TRBV5-1 with TRBJ2-1; 12 positions agree with TRBD1. Trimming cost V 4 bases and J 8 bases; bases outside gene matches: 4. The CDR3 consists of 14 residues. Germline V CDR1 and CDR2: SGHRS, YFSETQ.

The chain employs TRBV24-1 and TRBJ2-2; 10 nucleotides agree with TRBD2. This CDR3 has 17 residues. V lost 3 bases to trimming and J lost 4 bases; unmatched junction nucleotides: 7. The germline gives CDR1 KGHDR, CDR2 SFDVKD. As DNA, the CDR3 is TGTGCCACCAGTGATAGAGCGGGGGGGCCGGGCACCGGGGAGCTGTTTTTT. Translating it yields CATSDRAGGPGTGELFF.

In the case of this clone: This may arise from a read error, as a much more abundant clone is one base away. This chain joins TRBV28 and TRBJ1-1; 8 bases are a match to TRBD1. In germline, CDR1 is MDHEN, CDR2 SYDVKM. The CDR3 is 14 amino acids. J was trimmed by 1 base and V by 3 bases; bases with no gene match: 1. The CDR3 DNA reads TGTGCCAGCAGTTTTCAGGGGGCGAACACTGAAGCTTTCTTT. Encoded protein: CASSFQGANTEAFF.

The rearrangement joins TRBV2 to TRBJ1-1, with D maybe TRBD1 (6 bases). The CDR3 runs to 13 residues. The V and J ends lost 7 bases and 4 bases respectively, with 13 bases between them. CDR1 SNHLY and CDR2 FYNNEI come from the germline V gene. CDR3 sequence reads: CASTTTGGTEAFF. CDR3 bases: TGTGCCAGCACCACGACAGGCGGCACTGAAGCTTTCTTT.

The CDR3 DNA follows: TGTGCCACCAGCCGACGGAGCTACGAGCAGTACTTC. Translation gives CATSRRSYEQYF. V gene TRBV15 combines with J gene TRBJ2-7; D not certain. This CDR3 contains 12 residues. V was cut by 5 bases and J by 3 bases, with 8 bases left in between. Germline values: CDR1 LNHNV, CDR2 YYDKDF (reference sequence).

The chain recombines TRBV6-5 with TRBJ2-1; 12 bases map to TRBD1. The junction had 1 base not matched to a gene; V was cut back by 2 bases and J by 5 bases. The germline V gene encodes CDR1 MNHEY and CDR2 SVGAGI. The CDR3 totals 15 residues. The CDR3 DNA follows: TGTGCCAGCAGTTACGGGACAGGGGGCAACAATGAGCAGTTCTTC. The encoded protein is CASSYGTGGNNEQFF.

This sequence joins TRBV28 and TRBJ2-7; 7 bases align to TRBD1. The CDR3 totals 14 residues. V lost 7 bases, J lost 3 bases, and 9 bases stayed unmatched. Germline loops: CDR1 MDHEN, CDR2 SYDVKM. DNA of the CDR3: TGTGCCAGCAAATTAACAGGGGCGGTCTACGAGCAGTACTTC. Translation: CASKLTGAVYEQYF.